Shown below are 22 T cell receptor beta chains from a single sample sequenced in a study of T cells in Graves' hyperthyroidism and ophthalmopathy. Using RNA transcripts as the source, TCR beta CDR3 regions were amplified. First-round RT-PCR with HTBI primers amplified the TCR CDR3 region. TCRdb reprocessed the multiplex PCR reads via MiXCR and lists one record per CDR3 protein. The table includes roughly 180,000 distinct CDR3 sequences, about 9.4% detected once. The sequenced material came from blood. These receptors originate from a woman between 18 and 29 years old with Graves' hyperthyroidism that later progressed to Graves' ophthalmopathy.

This clonotype came up many times. CDR3 bases: TGTGCCAGCAGTGATGCCGGCTACACCTTC. This sequence encodes CASSDAGYTF. The V call is TRBV2, the J call TRBJ1-2; D remains ambiguous. Trimming stripped 3 bases from V and 8 bases from J, with 4 bases between. The CDR3 spans 10 residues. Germline values: CDR1 SNHLY, CDR2 FYNNEI.

This clonotype occurred a few times. This chain's CDR3 is CASSVFLGDNTEAFF. The CDR3 coding sequence is TGTGCCAGCAGCGTATTCTTGGGGGACAACACTGAAGCTTTCTTT. This chain connects TRBV9 to TRBJ1-1; D possibly corresponds to TRBD1 (5 bases). This CDR3 region has 15 residues. CDR1 and CDR2 (germline): SGDLS, YYNGEE. The V end was cut by 1 base, the J end by 2 bases, with 12 bases between. Using reference TRBV9 and TRBJ1-1 for the parts outside the CDR3, the full variable domain is DSGVTQTPKHLITATGQRVTLRCSPRSGDLSVYWYQQSLDQGLQFLIQYYNGEERAKGNILERFSAQQFPDLHSELNLSSLELGDSALYFCASSVFLGDNTEAFFGQGTRLTVV.

The table lists this clonotype with many counts. This sequence joins TRBV13 and TRBJ2-5, with D hard to call. V lost 5 bases and J lost 2, with 6 bases in between. The germline CDR1 and CDR2 sequences are PRHDT and FYEKMQ (reference sequence). The CDR3 has 12 amino acids. The CDR3 reads CASSPEQETQYF. The DNA for the CDR3 is TGTGCCAGCAGCCCAGAGCAAGAGACCCAGTACTTC.

This clonotype was counted many times. This chain links TRBV18 with TRBJ1-1, with D maybe TRBD1 (6 bases). With 6 bases removed from V and 4 bases from J, the gap between germline ends came to 12 bases. The CDR3 has 13 residues. Germline CDR1 and CDR2: KGHSH and LQKENI. DNA of the CDR3: TGTGCCAGCTCGCCCAAGGGGGGCACTGAAGCTTTCTTT. Protein: CASSPKGGTEAFF.

This clonotype was counted once. The chain has TRBV2 and TRBJ2-7; no firm D call. Trimming stripped 6 bases from V and 6 bases from J, with 12 bases between. Germline CDR1 is SNHLY and CDR2 is FYNNEI. The CDR3 covers 12 residues. CDR3 in amino acids: CASRLRLFEQYF. The CDR3 DNA reads TGTGCCAGCAGACTCCGTTTATTCGAGCAGTACTTC.

The rearrangement links TRBV9 to TRBJ2-1; 11 bases map to TRBD1. The CDR3 spans 15 residues. J was trimmed by 6 bases and V by 3 bases; bases with no gene match: 5. Germline assignment: CDR1 SGDLS and CDR2 YYNGEE. The DNA for the CDR3 is TGTGCCAGCAGCGCCCCCGGGACAGGGGGCAATGAGCAGTTCTTC. Translation: CASSAPGTGGNEQFF.

The table lists this clonotype with many counts. The J gene is TRBJ1-5, the V gene TRBV19; 7 nucleotides match TRBD1. The CDR3 has 15 residues. The ends lost 7 bases at V and 0 bases at J; junction bases unmatched: 6. The germline CDR1 and CDR2 sequences are LNHDA and SQIVND (reference sequence). CDR3 residues: CASIDGTVSNQPQHF. CDR3 DNA: TGTGCCAGTATAGACGGGACAGTTAGCAATCAGCCCCAGCATTTT.

Notes on this clonotype: A much larger clone lies one base from this, so it may be a read error. This chain connects TRBV7-8 to TRBJ1-5; 7 bases line up with TRBD1. Germline-derived CDR1 and CDR2 are SGHVS and FQNEAQ. This CDR3 contains 15 residues. Trimming cost V 11 bases and J 3 bases; bases outside gene matches: 13. For the CDR3, the DNA is TGTGCCGGCGGCCAGGGGGGGAACCTCAATCAGCCCCAGCATTTT. Translated, it gives CAGGQGGNLNQPQHF.

The chain has TRBV19 and TRBJ2-1; D possibly matches TRBD1 or TRBD2 (7 bases each). CDR1 is LNHDA, CDR2 SQIVND, per germline (reference sequence). V was clipped by 6 bases and J by 3 bases, with 18 bases between them. This CDR3 contains 16 residues. The CDR3 loop is CASRRQGGGLYNEQFF. CDR3 bases: TGTGCCAGTAGAAGACAGGGAGGGGGCCTCTACAATGAGCAGTTCTTC.

The sample holds many counts of this clonotype. J is TRBJ1-1 and V is TRBV6-5; possible D gene TRBD1, 5 bases. The germline V gene encodes CDR1 MNHEY and CDR2 SVGAGI. The CDR3 loop spans 13 amino acids. Trimming shortened V by 0 bases and J by 5 bases, and 7 bases separated the two germline ends. Here the CDR3 reads CASSYSWGTEAFF. The CDR3, as DNA: TGTGCCAGCAGTTACTCGTGGGGGACTGAAGCTTTCTTT.

This clonotype was seen at least ten times. The chain employs TRBV20-1 and TRBJ2-5, with a tentative D call TRBD2 (6 bases). The CDR3 extends over 13 amino acids. Trimming shortened V by 3 bases and J by 2 bases, and 10 bases separated the two germline ends. Germline loops: CDR1 DFQATT, CDR2 SNEGSKA (reference sequence). This chain's CDR3 is CSARGTFQETQYF. CDR3 bases: TGCAGTGCTAGGGGGACTTTTCAAGAGACCCAGTACTTC.

The chain uses TRBV9 and TRBJ1-4; possibly TRBD1 for D (5 bases). This CDR3 contains 17 residues. The V gene lost 1 base and the J gene lost 3 bases, with 16 bases spanning the gap. Looked up from germline, CDR1 is SGDLS and CDR2 is YYNGEE. CDR3 loop: CASSVSAFGAANEKLFF. CDR3 DNA sequence: TGTGCCAGCAGCGTAAGCGCATTCGGGGCAGCTAATGAAAAACTGTTTTTT.

This clonotype appeared many times. The genes are TRBV5-1 and TRBJ2-7; D is unresolved. Trimming took 7 bases from V and 0 from J, leaving 11 bases between them. The CDR3 runs to 13 residues. Germline CDR1 is SGHRS and CDR2 is YFSETQ. This CDR3 reads CASAYSPSYEQYF. For the CDR3, the DNA is TGCGCCAGCGCATACAGTCCCTCCTACGAGCAGTACTTC.

This clonotype showed up many times. The chain recombines TRBV15 with TRBJ2-5; a weak D match, TRBD1 (6 bases). The V end lost 0 bases, the J end lost 1 base, and 15 bases lay between the germline ends. The CDR3 is 17 amino acids. Germline V gene data show CDR1 as LNHNV and CDR2 as YYDKDF (reference sequence). The CDR3 bases are TGTGCCACCAGCAGAGATATCAAGGGGACATTCCAAGAGACCCAGTACTTC. This encodes CATSRDIKGTFQETQYF.

Many counts were recorded for this clonotype. This sequence joins TRBV7-9 and TRBJ1-1, with D possibly TRBD1 on 6 matching bases. CDR1 and CDR2 (germline): SEHNR, FQNEAQ (reference sequence). This CDR3 comprises 13 residues. Trimming pared 1 base from V and 7 bases from J, leaving 10 bases between. CDR3 region: CASSLVEGGEAFF. The CDR3, as DNA: TGTGCCAGCAGCTTAGTGGAAGGGGGTGAAGCTTTCTTT. Full variable domain (missing parts from reference TRBV7-9 and TRBJ1-1): DTGVSQNPRHKITKRGQNVTFRCDPISEHNRLYWYRQTLGQGPEFLTYFQNEAQLEKSRLLSDRFSAERPKGSFSTLEIQRTEQGDSAMYLCASSLVEGGEAFFGQGTRLTVV.

This clonotype was observed many times. The chain combines TRBV20-1 with TRBJ2-1; D gene unclear. V was trimmed by 5 bases and J by 8 bases, leaving 16 bases between them. Germline values: CDR1 DFQATT, CDR2 SNEGSKA (reference sequence). The CDR3 runs to 13 residues. CDR3: CSASLYRQDEQFF. In nucleotides, the CDR3 is TGCAGTGCTTCCCTTTATCGCCAGGATGAGCAGTTCTTC.

In this sample, this clonotype turned up many times. The V and J genes are TRBV29-1 and TRBJ2-3; 9 bases are shared with TRBD1. The germline gives CDR1 SQVTM, CDR2 ANQGSEA. The CDR3 is 14 amino acids. The V and J ends lost 6 bases and 4 bases, in that order; junction bases with no gene match: 8. CDR3 sequence reads: CSVVRDRVSDTQYF. As DNA, the CDR3 is TGCAGCGTAGTTCGGGACAGGGTGTCAGATACGCAGTATTTT.

The chain uses TRBV6-5 and TRBJ1-1; D is unresolved. This CDR3 comprises 16 residues. Looked up from germline, CDR1 is MNHEY and CDR2 is SVGAGI. Deletions cut 0 bases from V and 7 bases from J, with 18 bases between. CDR3 in amino acids: CASSYSTASGMGEAFF. The CDR3 nucleotides read TGTGCCAGCAGTTACTCGACCGCGTCTGGGATGGGTGAAGCTTTCTTT.

This clonotype appeared a few times. This rearrangement joins TRBV4-1 to TRBJ2-1; D not certain. The germline V gene has CDR1 MGHRA and CDR2 YSYEKL. CDR3 size: 16 residues. V was clipped by 4 bases and J by 5 bases, with 18 bases between them. CDR3 loop: CASSPLGGPNHNEQFF. The CDR3 DNA sequence: TGCGCCAGCAGCCCCCTAGGTGGACCCAACCACAATGAGCAGTTCTTC.

This clonotype was found many times. The genes are TRBV20-1 and TRBJ2-3; TRBD2 matches 9 bases. J was trimmed by 1 base and V by 2 bases; bases with no gene match: 10. The CDR3 has 17 amino acids. Germline V lookup: CDR1 DFQATT, CDR2 SNEGSKA (reference sequence). DNA for the CDR3: TGCAGTGCTAGATTCTTCCGGAGGACTAGCGGCACAGATACGCAGTATTTT. Translation gives CSARFFRRTSGTDTQYF.

In its sample, this clonotype was seen many times. The V and J genes are TRBV6-1 and TRBJ2-7; 8 bases map to TRBD1. The V gene's germline CDR1 is MNHNS and CDR2 SASEGT. The junction had 18 bases not matched to a gene; V was cut back by 5 bases and J by 3 bases. CDR3 length: 18 amino acids. CDR3: CASSSRTGTTGFIYEQYF. CDR3 nucleotides: TGTGCCAGCAGTTCTCGGACAGGGACAACAGGTTTCATCTACGAGCAGTACTTC.

This clonotype occurred many times. The chain employs TRBV11-2 and TRBJ1-3; D possibly corresponds to TRBD1 (5 bases). Trimming pared 3 bases from V and 0 bases from J, leaving 9 bases between. Germline V lookup: CDR1 SGHAT, CDR2 FQNNGV. The CDR3 loop spans 15 amino acids. CDR3 DNA sequence: TGTGCCAGCAGCTTGACAGAGCTCTCTGGAAACACCATATATTTT. It yields the protein CASSLTELSGNTIYF.